A selection of T cell receptor beta chains follows, all from one sample in a study of cytomegalovirus exposure and HLA in healthy donors. Some clones are missing from TCRdb's copy, which holds only in-frame ones; the method was immunoSEQ multiplex PCR. The table records about 160,000 clones, 84% of them present only once. What was sequenced was PBMCs. The receptor source for this set is a man aged 45-65 years in good health and CMV-seropositive. The CDR3 runs from the conserved cysteine through the conserved F or W. A D gene is named only where the DNA matches it firmly. Size is stated for part of the rows, as once, few or many counts, or as a class when the clone is expanded.

size,V,D,J,DNA,CDR3
few,TRBV11-1,TRBD2,TRBJ2-1,TGTGCCAGCACCAACCAGCGGGAGGGTGAGCAGTTCTTC,CASTNQREGEQFF
.,TRBV6-6,.,TRBJ1-4,.,CASSFGEGGNEKLFF
.,TRBV2,TRBD1,TRBJ1-3,TGTGCCAGCAGGGACAGGGGGAACGGAAACACCATATATTTT,CASRDRGNGNTIYF
.,TRBV18,TRBD1,TRBJ1-3,TGTGCCAGCTCACCACTTAATCCGGGACAGGGTACCGGAAACACCATATATTTT,CASSPLNPGQGTGNTIYF
.,TRBV11-3,.,TRBJ2-5,TGTGCCAGCAGCTTAGAGAGGGAGACCCAGTACTTC,CASSLERETQYF
few,TRBV25-1,.,TRBJ1-1,TGTGCCAGCAGTGTACCGGCGGACACTGAAGCTTTCTTT,CASSVPADTEAFF
.,TRBV30,TRBD1,TRBJ1-2,TGTGCCTGGAGTCTCCGGGACAGGGGAAACTATGGCTACACCTTC,CAWSLRDRGNYGYTF
.,TRBV14,TRBD2,TRBJ2-5,TGTGCCAGCAGCACCCGGCAAGGCGGGAGGGACCAGTACTTC,CASSTRQGGRDQYF
.,TRBV25-1,TRBD1,TRBJ1-3,TGTGCCAGCAGTGGTACTCCGGGACAGGGGGGGACTGGAAACACCATATATTTT,CASSGTPGQGGTGNTIYF
once,TRBV2,.,TRBJ2-2,TGTGCCAGCAGTGAGACCCCCGGGTACAACCCTCCAAACACCGGGGAGCTGTTTTTT,CASSETPGYNPPNTGELFF
.,TRBV18,TRBD1,TRBJ1-2,TGTGCCAGCTCACGCGCAGGGGGCGATGGCTACACCTTC,CASSRAGGDGYTF
once,TRBV4-2,.,TRBJ1-3,TGTGCCAGCAGCCAAGATCGGAGAGAATCTGGAAACACCATATATTTT,CASSQDRRESGNTIYF
.,TRBV5-1,TRBD2,TRBJ2-3,TGCGCCAGCAGCTTGGGGCTAGCGGGGGCGCCCACAGATACGCAGTATTTT,CASSLGLAGAPTDTQYF
.,TRBV4-1,TRBD1,TRBJ2-7,TGCGCCAGCAGCCAGTTAACCGGGACAGGGACCTCCTACGAGCAGTACTTC,CASSQLTGTGTSYEQYF
.,TRBV25-1,TRBD2,TRBJ2-1,TGTGCCAGCCGACCCTCGTGGACTAGCCAGGATGAGCAGTTCTTC,CASRPSWTSQDEQFF
.,TRBV11-1,.,TRBJ2-3,TGTGCCAGCAGCTCTGATAAGGGGGCGGGGGGTAAATCAGATACGCAGTATTTT,CASSSDKGAGGKSDTQYF
.,TRBV5-1,.,TRBJ2-2,TGCGCCAGCAGCTTGGGAAGTAGTGGTCCCGGGGAGCTGTTTTTT,CASSLGSSGPGELFF
.,TRBV2,.,TRBJ2-6,TGTGCCAGCAGTGCCCTCGGAGGGGCTGGGGCCAACGTCCTGACTTTC,CASSALGGAGANVLTF
.,TRBV10-2,.,TRBJ2-7,TGCGCCAGCGGGACGGGACTCACCTACGAGCAGTACTTC,CASGTGLTYEQYF
once,TRBV9,TRBD2,TRBJ2-5,TGTGCCAGCAGCTTGACTAGCGGGGAAAGGGAAGAGACCCAGTACTTC,CASSLTSGEREETQYF
.,TRBV12-5,TRBD2,TRBJ2-3,TGTGCTAGTGGTTTGGTCCTAGCGGTTAGCACAGATACGCAGTATTTT,CASGLVLAVSTDTQYF
.,TRBV6-5,TRBD2,TRBJ2-7,TGTGCCAGCAGTTCGACTAGCGGGGGGTACGAGCAGTACTTC,CASSSTSGGYEQYF
.,TRBV2,TRBD1,TRBJ1-5,TGTGCCAGCAGGGGACAGGCTAATAGCAATCAGCCCCAGCATTTT,CASRGQANSNQPQHF
.,TRBV7-3,TRBD1,TRBJ2-1,TGTGCCAGCAGCTTCGCAGGGGGAACCTACAATGAGCAGTTCTTC,CASSFAGGTYNEQFF
.,TRBV6-4,TRBD2,TRBJ2-3,TGTGCCAGAAGAGGAACCGGGAGGGGCACAGATACGCAGTATTTT,CARRGTGRGTDTQYF
.,TRBV6-1,.,TRBJ2-5,TGTGCCAGCAGCATCCCCGGGGGGCTGGGGGTGACCCAGTACTTC,CASSIPGGLGVTQYF
.,TRBV19,TRBD1,TRBJ1-3,TGTGCCAGTACCCAGGGGGCAGGGGCCTCGGGAAACACCATATATTTT,CASTQGAGASGNTIYF
.,TRBV6-5,TRBD2,TRBJ2-1,TGTGCCAGCAGTTTTGGCGGGAGCTCCTACAATGAGCAGTTCTTC,CASSFGGSSYNEQFF
.,TRBV30,.,TRBJ2-2,TGTGCCTGGAGTGTTTCAGGTCACGACACCGGGGAGCTGTTTTTT,CAWSVSGHDTGELFF
.,TRBV29-1,TRBD1,TRBJ1-4,TGCAGCGTTGTCCTCACCCAACAGGGGGTAGATGAAAAACTGTTTTTT,CSVVLTQQGVDEKLFF
.,TRBV6-6,TRBD1,TRBJ1-1,TGTGCCAGCAGTCCCGGACAGGGGAGGCGGGCTGAAGCTTTCTTT,CASSPGQGRRAEAFF
.,TRBV7-3,.,TRBJ2-3,TGTGCCAGCAGCGCCGACTCCTACACAGATACGCAGTATTTT,CASSADSYTDTQYF
.,TRBV19,TRBD2,TRBJ2-1,TGTGCCAGTAGTTCACTAGCGGGAGTATACAATGAGCAGTTCTTC,CASSSLAGVYNEQFF
once,TRBV5-1,.,TRBJ2-6,TGCGCCAGCAGAGGAGCCAGCTCTGGGGCCAACGTCCTGACTTTC,CASRGASSGANVLTF
.,TRBV6-6,TRBD1,TRBJ1-2,TGTGCCAGCAGTAAGGGGACAGATCTCTATGGCTACACCTTC,CASSKGTDLYGYTF
.,TRBV18,TRBD1,TRBJ1-1,TGTGCCAGCTCACCGGACAGGGCCTCCACTGAAGCTTTCTTT,CASSPDRASTEAFF
.,TRBV28,.,TRBJ2-2,TGTGCCAGCACCATTCAGGGGACCGGGGAGCTGTTTTTT,CASTIQGTGELFF
.,TRBV2,TRBD2,TRBJ2-1,TGTGCCAGCGGGAGGGGCTATAGGGATGAGCAGTTCTTC,CASGRGYRDEQFF
.,TRBV9,.,TRBJ1-2,TGTGCCAGCAGCGTAGGAACGCCAGCTAACTATGGCTACACCTTC,CASSVGTPANYGYTF
few,TRBV9,TRBD2,TRBJ2-1,TGTGCCAGCAGCCCCCTAGCGGGATTGAGGAGTGAGCAGTTCTTC,CASSPLAGLRSEQFF
.,TRBV18,.,TRBJ1-1,TGTGCCAGCTCACCCGGAGTAACTGAAGCTTTCTTT,CASSPGVTEAFF
.,TRBV18,TRBD1,TRBJ2-6,TGTGCCAGCTCACCTACGACAGGGGTCTCTGGGGCCAACGTCCTGACTTTC,CASSPTTGVSGANVLTF
.,TRBV15,TRBD1,TRBJ2-1,TGTGCCACCAGCAGAGATCGACAGGGTTTGGGGGAGCAGTTCTTC,CATSRDRQGLGEQFF
.,TRBV27,TRBD1,TRBJ1-6,TGTGCCAGCAGTTCGGGACAGGGATCCTATAATTCACCCCTCCACTTT,CASSSGQGSYNSPLHF
.,TRBV6-6,TRBD1,TRBJ1-5,TGTGCCAGTGGCAAGAGACAGGGTCAAAATCAGCCCCAGCATTTT,CASGKRQGQNQPQHF
.,TRBV2,TRBD1,TRBJ1-1,TGTGCCAGCAGTGAAGCCGGGGACAGGGGTGAAGCTTTCTTT,CASSEAGDRGEAFF
.,TRBV9,.,TRBJ2-3,TGTGCCAGCAGCGTAGCAAATACGCAGTATTTT,CASSVANTQYF
.,TRBV5-1,.,TRBJ1-2,TGCGCCAGCAGCTTGTTTGGGGGGAATGACTATGGCTACACCTTC,CASSLFGGNDYGYTF
.,TRBV29-1,.,TRBJ2-1,TGCAGCGTTGCGACCGTAAAAGACGAAGTGGGACTCCCCGAGCAGTTCTTC,CSVATVKDEVGLPEQFF
.,TRBV7-9,TRBD1,TRBJ2-7,TGTGCCAGCAGCTTGGGACAGCCTTACGAGCAGTACTTC,CASSLGQPYEQYF
.,TRBV28,TRBD2,TRBJ2-1,TGTGCCAGCGTTCAGCGGGGGGGCAGCAATGAGCAGTTCTTC,CASVQRGGSNEQFF
.,TRBV5-4,.,TRBJ1-5,TGTGCCAGCAGCTTGGATGCGAATAGCAATCAGCCCCAGCATTTT,CASSLDANSNQPQHF